One sample yielded the 9 T cell receptor beta chains listed below, sequenced in a study of high-grade serous ovarian cancer treatment subgroups. The method was immunoSEQ multiplex PCR; TCRdb's version includes in-frame clones alone and lacks a portion of them. This sample has around 27,000 clones, with around 80% found just once. Tumor tissue was taken before any definitive surgery or chemotherapy was given. Sequenced input: tumor tissue. The receptor set was obtained from a human donor with high-grade serous ovarian cancer.

The chain joins TRBV6-6 to TRBJ1-1; 8 bases map to TRBD1. Per the germline V gene, CDR1 is MNHNY and CDR2 is SVGAGI (reference sequence). This CDR3 has 14 residues. J was trimmed by 5 bases and V by 4 bases; bases with no gene match: 6. The CDR3 region is CASSFGQGGTEAFF. Written as DNA, the CDR3 is TGTGCCAGCAGTTTTGGACAGGGAGGAACTGAAGCTTTCTTT.

This chain links TRBV10-2 with TRBJ1-1; no clear D gene. The CDR3 length is 12 residues. Trimming shortened V by 7 bases and J by 1 base, and 7 bases separated the two germline ends. In germline, CDR1 is WSHSY, CDR2 SAAADI. The CDR3 is CASTDRNTEAFF. The CDR3 coding sequence is TGCGCCAGCACCGACCGGAACACTGAAGCTTTCTTT.

The chain recombines TRBV5-6 with TRBJ2-7; no clear D. This CDR3 has 15 amino acids. CDR1 is SGHDT, CDR2 YYEEEE, per germline. V lost 2 bases, J lost 2 bases, and 14 bases lay in between. The CDR3 loop reads CASSFGPGSTYEQYF. The DNA of the CDR3 is TGTGCCAGCAGCTTTGGCCCGGGTTCCACCTACGAGCAGTACTTC. Supplemented by reference TRBV5-6 and TRBJ2-7, the full variable domain reads DAGVTQSPTHLIKTRGQQVTLRCSPKSGHDTVSWYQQALGQGPQFIFQYYEEEERQRGNFPDRFSGHQFPNYSSELNVNALLLGDSALYLCASSFGPGSTYEQYFGPGTRLTVT.

Points on this clone: At one end, the junction sequence differs from germline, possibly due to a read error. The chain joins TRBV4-1 to TRBJ1-5; no clear D gene. The CDR3 is 13 residues long. Germline lookup yields CDR1 MGHRA and CDR2 YSYEKL. Here the CDR3 reads CASSRPADQSQHF. The CDR3 DNA follows: TGCGCCAGCAGCCGACCAGCGGATCAGTCCCAGCATTTT.

This chain joins TRBV19 and TRBJ1-1; a possible D gene is TRBD1 (6 bases). V was trimmed by 7 bases and J by 0 bases, leaving 12 bases between them. In germline, CDR1 is LNHDA, CDR2 SQIVND (reference sequence). The CDR3 loop spans 14 amino acids. This CDR3 reads CASIGGTVNTEAFF. Written as DNA, the CDR3 is TGTGCCAGTATAGGGGGGACGGTGAACACTGAAGCTTTCTTT.

The CDR3 DNA sequence: TGTGCCAGCAGTGAATTAATCCAGCCGAATTACAATGAGCAGTTCTTC. It encodes CASSELIQPNYNEQFF. This rearrangement joins TRBV25-1 to TRBJ2-1; D ambiguous. V lost 1 base and J lost 4, with 14 bases in between. Germline loops: CDR1 MGHDK, CDR2 SYGVNS. The CDR3 spans 16 residues.

This chain connects TRBV28 to TRBJ2-3; D uncertain. Germline V gives CDR1 MDHEN, CDR2 SYDVKM. This CDR3 is built from 15 residues. V shed 5 bases and J shed 4 bases, with 16 bases lying between them. DNA of the CDR3: TGTGCCAGCAGTATGACGGGCTACAGAGCAGATACGCAGTATTTT. It specifies CASSMTGYRADTQYF.

Only a few counts were recorded for this clone. The rearrangement joins TRBV27 to TRBJ2-5; D may be TRBD2 (5 bases). This CDR3 comprises 14 residues. The germline CDR1 and CDR2 sequences are MNHEY and SMNVEV (reference sequence). Trimming left V 7 bases short and J 5 bases short, with 17 bases between. In DNA, the CDR3 is TGTGCCAGCATGGATAACGGGATCTTGGAGACCCAGTACTTC. Translating gives CASMDNGILETQYF.

DNA of the CDR3: TGTGCCAGCAGTGAAAGGATTGGAGGGCAGCCCCAGCATTTT. It codes for CASSERIGGQPQHF. The chain couples TRBV6-1 to TRBJ1-5; unclear D gene. The V gene's germline CDR1 is MNHNS and CDR2 SASEGT. The CDR3 contains 14 residues. Trimming took off 2 bases at V and 7 bases at J, with 12 bases between the two ends.